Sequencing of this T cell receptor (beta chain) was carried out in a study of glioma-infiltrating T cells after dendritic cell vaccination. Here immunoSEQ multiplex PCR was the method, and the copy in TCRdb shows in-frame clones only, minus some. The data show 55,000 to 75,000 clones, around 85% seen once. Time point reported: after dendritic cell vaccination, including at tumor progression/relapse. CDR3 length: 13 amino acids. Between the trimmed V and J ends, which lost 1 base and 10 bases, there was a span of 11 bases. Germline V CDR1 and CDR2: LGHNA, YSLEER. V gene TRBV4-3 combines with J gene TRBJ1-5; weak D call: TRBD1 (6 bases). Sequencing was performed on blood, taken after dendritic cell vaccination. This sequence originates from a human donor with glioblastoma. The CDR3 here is CASSQVGGAPQHF. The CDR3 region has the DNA TGCGCCAGCAGCCAAGTCGGGGGGGCACCCCAGCATTTT.